This TCR beta chain was identified in a study of identical twins. This clonotype was picked up a small number of times. TCRdb analysed the 5' RACE reads with MiXCR anew, one entry per CDR3 protein. The data contain around 450,000 distinct CDR3 sequences, around 14% of them singletons. The CDR3 totals 16 residues. The junction had 12 bases not matched to a gene; V was cut back by 5 bases and J by 6 bases. Per germline, CDR1 SEHNR and CDR2 FQNEAQ (reference sequence). These data also featured in a second study, about yellow fever vaccine responses in identical twins. That work adds: Twins' vaccine T cell response reportedly seemed partly convergent, partly personalized.

The sample taken for sequencing was CD4+ T cells sorted from blood. The clonotype comes from a young woman in good health. The chain links TRBV7-9 to TRBJ2-7; TRBD1 matches 11 bases. DNA of the CDR3: TGTGCCAGCAGCGAACGGACCGGACAGGGGGCCGCCGAGCAGTACTTC. Encoded protein: CASSERTGQGAAEQYF.